The rows below give T cell receptor beta chains drawn from one sample of a study of radiotherapy plus CTLA-4 blockade in lung cancer. The assay was immunoSEQ multiplex PCR, and TCRdb's table has in-frame clones only and misses some. The sample yields 75,000 to 95,000 clones, roughly 70% seen once. The source material was peripheral blood, sampled from a patient treated with radiotherapy plus ipilimumab. These receptors were taken from a human donor with non-small cell lung cancer that progressed on radiotherapy plus ipilimumab. Each CDR3 is given with its conserved first and last residue. The order of the fields is clone size, V gene, D gene, J gene, CDR3 DNA, CDR3 protein. D genes are given only for firm matches. The listing skips clone size in some rows; elsewhere it reads once, few, many or a size class.

.	TRBV15	.	TRBJ1-2	TGTGCCACCAGCAGAGATCAAGTTACCTATGGCTACACCTTC	CATSRDQVTYGYTF
.	TRBV27	TRBD2	TRBJ2-5	TGTGCCACCAGTCCCGGACTAGCGGGAGCCTACCGAGAGACCCAGTACTTC	CATSPGLAGAYRETQYF
.	TRBV27	.	TRBJ1-2	TGTGCCAGCAGTCCCCTCGACTCTTATGGCTACACCTTC	CASSPLDSYGYTF
few	TRBV6-6	.	TRBJ2-4	TGTGCCAGCAGACCTACAGGCTCAACACAAAGCATTCAGTACTTC	CASRPTGSTQSIQYF
few	TRBV6-6	TRBD1	TRBJ2-4	TGTGCCAGCAGTTCCTTACGACAGGGTGGCAAAAACATTCAGTACTTC	CASSSLRQGGKNIQYF
.	TRBV29-1	TRBD1	TRBJ2-7	TGCAGCGTCGATATAGGGGGCGGGTACGAGCAGTACTTC	CSVDIGGGYEQYF
.	TRBV5-6	TRBD1	TRBJ2-7	TGTGCCAGCAGCTACTCCGGGATCCGGACAGGTGGCTTAGAGCAGTACTTC	CASSYSGIRTGGLEQYF
.	TRBV7-2	.	TRBJ1-1	TGTGCCAGCAGCTTAGCGCTGGTACAGGGGAACACTGAAGCTTTCTTT	CASSLALVQGNTEAFF
.	TRBV7-8	TRBD1	TRBJ2-7	TGTGCCAGCAGCTTCGGGACAGGAACGGAGCAGTACTTC	CASSFGTGTEQYF
.	TRBV7-3	.	TRBJ2-3	TGTGCCAGCAGCCTAAGACCCGGGGGCGGCACAGATACGCAGTATTTT	CASSLRPGGGTDTQYF
.	TRBV4-3	.	TRBJ2-3	TGCGCCAGCAGCCAAGATCTGGGGGGCAGCACAGATACGCAGTATTTT	CASSQDLGGSTDTQYF
once	TRBV28	TRBD2	TRBJ2-3	TGTGCCAGCAGTTTAGGGAATAGCGGGATCACGCAGTATTTT	CASSLGNSGITQYF